This entry lists 10 T cell receptor beta chains sequenced from one sample in a study of blood T cell repertoires in COVID-19. Clones were read by immunoSEQ multiplex PCR, and TCRdb kept only the in-frame ones, dropping some. This repertoire shows tens of thousands of clones, 91% found once; its top ten account for around 3.1%. Sequencing was performed on peripheral blood. The receptors here all came from an older woman with active COVID-19.

V gene TRBV19 combines with J gene TRBJ2-3; 7 bases line up with TRBD1. The V segment lost 3 bases and the J segment 2 bases; nucleotides outside the gene matches: 8. Germline loops: CDR1 LNHDA, CDR2 SQIVND (reference sequence). The CDR3 is 16 residues long. Here the CDR3 reads CASSIERGPYTDTQYF. The CDR3 nucleotides read TGTGCCAGTAGTATCGAGAGGGGGCCATACACAGATACGCAGTATTTT.

This clone came up a few times. The CDR3 region is CASSQLQGALETQYF. In nucleotides, the CDR3 is TGCGCCAGCAGCCAGCTACAGGGGGCATTGGAGACCCAGTACTTC. The V gene is TRBV4-1, the J gene TRBJ2-5; 9 nucleotides align to TRBD1. Per germline, CDR1 MGHRA and CDR2 YSYEKL. The CDR3 is 15 amino acids. The ends lost 3 bases at V and 5 bases at J; junction bases unmatched: 7.

The rearrangement uses TRBV28 and TRBJ1-5; D uncertain. The germline CDR1 and CDR2 sequences are MDHEN and SYDVKM. CDR3 length equals 13 residues. V shed 3 bases and J shed 10 bases, with 13 bases lying between them. The CDR3 nucleotides are TGTGCCAGCAGTTTTATACAGCCATCACCCCAGCATTTT. Its protein product is CASSFIQPSPQHF.

The rearrangement uses TRBV11-3 and TRBJ2-2, with 7 nucleotides matching TRBD1. V lost 5 bases and J lost 6; bases outside the gene matches: 9. The CDR3 extends over 15 amino acids. In germline, CDR1 is SGHNT, CDR2 YENEEA. The CDR3, as DNA: TGTGCCAGCAGCCCGAGGGCTCAGGGGGCCGGGGAGCTGTTTTTT. This sequence encodes CASSPRAQGAGELFF.

In its sample, this clone was seen once. The chain uses TRBV6-5 and TRBJ1-4, with D possibly being TRBD1 (6 bases). V lost 0 bases, J lost 7 bases, and 12 bases lay in between. The CDR3 loop spans 15 amino acids. Germline lookup yields CDR1 MNHEY and CDR2 SVGAGI. As DNA, the CDR3 is TGTGCCAGCAGTTACTCGGGGGCATTTAGTGAAAAACTGTTTTTT. This translates into CASSYSGAFSEKLFF.

The CDR3 protein is CSARSGRAWEQFF. In nucleotides, the CDR3 is TGCAGCGCAAGGAGTGGCAGGGCATGGGAGCAGTTCTTC. This chain links TRBV29-1 with TRBJ2-1; D is perhaps TRBD1 (5 bases). This CDR3 contains 13 residues. Germline V gene sequence: CDR1 SQVTM, CDR2 ANQGSEA. The V end was cut by 7 bases, the J end by 10 bases, with 20 bases between.

V gene TRBV28 combines with J gene TRBJ2-7; the match to TRBD2 covers 7 bases. Germline V gene lookup returns CDR1 MDHEN and CDR2 SYDVKM. J was trimmed by 6 bases and V by 3 bases; bases with no gene match: 5. The CDR3 length is 13 residues. The CDR3: CASSFYERGEQYF. DNA of the CDR3: TGTGCCAGCAGTTTTTACGAGCGGGGCGAGCAGTACTTC.

The chain has TRBV7-2 and TRBJ2-1, with 8 bases aligning to TRBD1. The germline gives CDR1 SGHTA, CDR2 FQGNSA. The CDR3 covers 17 residues. The trim removed 3 bases at V and 5 bases at J, leaving 12 bases unmatched. The CDR3 protein is CASSFPLQGATNNEQFF. The CDR3 DNA follows: TGTGCCAGCAGCTTTCCACTCCAGGGGGCGACTAACAATGAGCAGTTCTTC.

The chain uses TRBV5-4 and TRBJ1-1; tentatively, D is TRBD1 (6 bases). The germline V gene encodes CDR1 SGHNT and CDR2 YYREEE (reference sequence). Trimming stripped 4 bases from V and 5 bases from J, with 21 bases between. This CDR3 is built from 16 residues. CDR3 loop: CASSEGAGGGQTEAFF. The CDR3 coding sequence is TGTGCCAGCAGCGAGGGAGCGGGAGGGGGACAAACTGAAGCTTTCTTT.

The gene calls are TRBV6-5 and TRBJ2-3; D is undetermined. Trimming cost V 4 bases and J 7 bases, with 9 bases left between them. CDR1 is MNHEY, CDR2 SVGAGI, per germline. The CDR3 has 12 residues. DNA of the CDR3: TGTGCCAGCAGTTTGGGCAAAAATACGCAGTATTTT. Translated, it gives CASSLGKNTQYF.